The subject of this entry is one TCR beta chain. The CDR3 is 14 amino acids. Germline trimming cut 5 bases from V and 4 bases from J; bases unmatched to any gene: 8. CDR1 is MNHNS, CDR2 SASEGT, per germline. This record comes from a study of cytomegalovirus exposure and HLA in healthy donors. The PCR used 60 Vbeta and 13 Jbeta primers. In the original workflow: As a later analysis found, there were 82 million or so unique TCR beta chains, of which 8.5 million to 13 million were shared. Here immunoSEQ multiplex PCR was the method, and the copy in TCRdb shows in-frame clones only, minus some. V, J and clone size were drawn from that table, and D and trimming were deduced from the DNA. The top ten clones hold roughly 10% of a sample with approximately 150,000 clones, 65% to 70% of them seen once.

The rearrangement links TRBV6-1 to TRBJ2-7; 7 nucleotides align to TRBD1. The source is a man aged 30 to 45 in good health and CMV-seropositive. Sequencing input: PBMCs. CDR3: CASSTGTDTYEQYF. Here the CDR3 DNA reads TGTGCCAGCAGTACCGGGACAGATACTTACGAGCAGTACTTC.